This T cell receptor (beta chain) was identified in a study of shared clonotypes between healthy human individuals. Study-level findings and limits: In contrast to clonotypes shared by all four donors, non-shared clonotypes had lower generation probabilities. What naive subsets generally showed was a larger estimated richness than memory subsets showed.

The naive CD8 fraction comprised CD45RO-negative cells positively selected for CCR7 and excluded terminally differentiated effector memory CD45RA+ cells. Caucasian adults residing in Nashville, Tennessee made up all the donors. Germline V gene sequence: CDR1 MGHRA, CDR2 YSYEKL. The V and J ends lost 3 bases and 11 bases, in that order; junction bases with no gene match: 14. The CDR3 has 15 residues. The method was immunoSEQ multiplex PCR; TCRdb's version includes in-frame clones alone and lacks a portion of them. The sample has about 2 million clones, roughly 94% seen once; the top ten hold approximately 1.2%. Of note for this clone: Antigen: not known.

The specimen was naive CD8+ T cells sorted from blood. The origin of this receptor is a man younger than 35 in good health. The chain has TRBV4-1 and TRBJ1-1, with 8 bases that match TRBD1. This CDR3 reads CASSHEDRAGIGAFF. The CDR3 DNA reads TGCGCCAGCAGCCATGAGGACAGGGCGGGTATTGGGGCTTTCTTT.